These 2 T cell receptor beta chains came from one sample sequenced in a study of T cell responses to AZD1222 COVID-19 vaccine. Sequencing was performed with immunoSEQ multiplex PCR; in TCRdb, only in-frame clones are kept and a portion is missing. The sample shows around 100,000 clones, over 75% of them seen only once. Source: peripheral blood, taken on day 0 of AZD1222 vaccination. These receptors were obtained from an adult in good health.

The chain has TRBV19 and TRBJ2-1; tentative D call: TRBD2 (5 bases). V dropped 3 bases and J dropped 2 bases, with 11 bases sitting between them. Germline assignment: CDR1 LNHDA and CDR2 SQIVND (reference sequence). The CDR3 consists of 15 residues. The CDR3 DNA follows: TGTGCCAGTAGTATTAAGGACTCCCCCTACAATGAGCAGTTCTTC. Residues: CASSIKDSPYNEQFF.

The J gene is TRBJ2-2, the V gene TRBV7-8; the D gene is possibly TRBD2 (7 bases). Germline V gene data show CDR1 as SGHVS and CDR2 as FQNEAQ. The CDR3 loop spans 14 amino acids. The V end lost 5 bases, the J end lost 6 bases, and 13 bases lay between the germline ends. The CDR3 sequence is CASSPWGGPGELFF. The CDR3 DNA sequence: TGTGCCAGCAGCCCGTGGGGGGGCCCCGGGGAGCTGTTTTTT.